Listed below are T cell receptor beta chains from one sample, sequenced in a study of T cell responses to AZD1222 COVID-19 vaccine. Method: immunoSEQ multiplex PCR; TCRdb's copy keeps in-frame clones and lacks some. Among roughly 140,000 clones listed, around nine tenths were seen once. Material: peripheral blood, obtained on day 0 of AZD1222 vaccination. The receptor set was obtained from an adult in good health. The CDR3 runs from the conserved cysteine through the conserved F or W. Fields, in order: CDR3 length, V gene, clone size, J gene, D gene, CDR3 DNA, CDR3 protein. The D gene is left open where the match is weak. Clone sizes are given selectively: once, few, many, or a class where the clone is expanded.

14,TRBV6-6,NA,TRBJ1-5,NA,TGTGCCAGCAGTTACTCCCAAGGCAATCAGCCCCAGCATTTT,CASSYSQGNQPQHF
14,TRBV5-6,NA,TRBJ2-4,NA,TGTGCCAGCAGCCCGTGGGGTTTCAAAAACATTCAGTACTTC,CASSPWGFKNIQYF
14,TRBV7-8,NA,TRBJ1-1,NA,TGTGCCAGCACCTACCCCGGGGCTTACACTGAAGCTTTCTTT,CASTYPGAYTEAFF
17,TRBV18,NA,TRBJ2-1,NA,TGTGCCAGCTTGGGAGGTCCAGGGATGGAATCGGCCAATGAGCAGTTCTTC,CASLGGPGMESANEQFF
11,TRBV30,NA,TRBJ1-2,NA,TGTGCCTGGGAACTGTACTATGGCTACACCTTC,CAWELYYGYTF
14,TRBV2,NA,TRBJ1-3,NA,TGTGCCAGGAGTCGTCAGGGCTCTGGAAACACCATATATTTT,CARSRQGSGNTIYF
13,TRBV6-5,NA,TRBJ1-1,NA,TGTGCCAGCAGTTACTCAGAGAACACTGAAGCTTTCTTT,CASSYSENTEAFF
17,TRBV4-3,medium-sized,TRBJ1-2,TRBD1,TGCGCCAGCAGCCAATGGGAGGGTACAGGGGCGATCGATGGCTACACCTTC,CASSQWEGTGAIDGYTF
15,TRBV28,NA,TRBJ1-5,NA,TGTGCCAGCAGTTCACCCGGGAGGAGAAATCAGCCCCAGCATTTT,CASSSPGRRNQPQHF
15,TRBV18,NA,TRBJ2-1,NA,TGTGCCAGCTCACCGATTAGCGTGAAATACAATGAGCAGTTCTTC,CASSPISVKYNEQFF
16,TRBV10-3,NA,TRBJ1-3,NA,TGTGCCATCAGTGACCCGGGACACAACTCTGGAAACACCATATATTTT,CAISDPGHNSGNTIYF
17,TRBV28,NA,TRBJ2-3,TRBD2,TGTGCCAGCAGTTCCCCCCTCGGGGGAGGGACCACAGATACGCAGTATTTT,CASSSPLGGGTTDTQYF
16,TRBV5-1,NA,TRBJ2-3,NA,TGCGCCAGCAGCTTGGGGTTGGGGACTAGCACAGATACGCAGTATTTT,CASSLGLGTSTDTQYF
14,TRBV5-4,NA,TRBJ1-2,NA,TGTGCCAGCAGCTTGGCAGGTGGAAGTGGTGGCTACACCTTC,CASSLAGGSGGYTF
16,TRBV28,NA,TRBJ1-5,NA,TGTGCCAGCAGTTCCCCCCGCGGAGGTGGCAATCAGCCCCAGCATTTT,CASSSPRGGGNQPQHF
15,TRBV11-2,NA,TRBJ1-2,NA,TGTGCCAGCAGCCCCTCGCGAAGAGGGGCCTATGGCTACACCTTC,CASSPSRRGAYGYTF
15,TRBV9,NA,TRBJ2-5,TRBD2,TGTGCCAGCAGCGTAGAGGTAGCGGGAAGGGAGACCCAGTACTTC,CASSVEVAGRETQYF